These T cell receptor beta chains were read from a single sample in a study of blood T cells in healthy people across ages. TCRdb ran MiXCR on the 5' RACE reads and lists one entry per CDR3 protein. The sample consists of about 1,500,000 distinct CDR3 sequences, approximately 38% of them appearing once. The sample taken for sequencing was blood. The source is a woman aged 18-30 years in good health. CDR3s include the opening cysteine and the closing phenylalanine or tryptophan. D genes are given only for firm matches. Clone size is stated in some rows and not others, as once, few, many or a class when expanded.

D	size	V	J	DNA	CDR3
-	-	TRBV15	TRBJ2-3	TGTGCCACCAGCAGAACACAACTAGGAAACACAGATACGCAGTATTTT	CATSRTQLGNTDTQYF
-	many	TRBV24-1	TRBJ2-1	TGTGCCACCAGTACACCGGGACATAACTACAATGAGCAGTTCTTC	CATSTPGHNYNEQFF
-	few	TRBV10-3	TRBJ1-2	TGTGCCATCAGTCAACCCTCGGGGGGGGGTTATGGCTACACCTTC	CAISQPSGGGYGYTF
-	-	TRBV4-1	TRBJ2-7	TGCGTCCTTAAAATTGACTCGGGCGAGCAGTACTTC	CVLKIDSGEQYF
-	-	TRBV20-1	TRBJ1-2	TGCAGTGCTAGAGGTAGCGGGACCCCTTTTTATGGCTACACCTTC	CSARGSGTPFYGYTF
-	-	TRBV5-1	TRBJ1-2	TGCGCCAGCAGCTTGGGCCCAGGGGATAAAGGCTACACCTTC	CASSLGPGDKGYTF
-	-	TRBV27	TRBJ2-1	TGTGCCAGCAGTTCCACCCCGCCCGCGATTTACAATGGGCAGTTCTTC	CASSSTPPAIYNGQFF
-	few	TRBV4-2	TRBJ1-1	TGTGCCAGCAGCCCCCCGGAGGGAGGCACTGAAGCTTTCTTT	CASSPPEGGTEAFF
-	-	TRBV27	TRBJ2-7	TGTGCCAGCAGTTCTCCGGGGGCGGGAATATACAATGAGCAGTACTTC	CASSSPGAGIYNEQYF
TRBD1	-	TRBV14	TRBJ1-2	TGTGCCAGCAGCCCTTTCCCAGGGGGCGCAAGGGGGCCCGGTGGTGGCTACACCTTC	CASSPFPGGARGPGGGYTF
-	many	TRBV12-3/TRBV12-4	TRBJ2-5	TGTGCCAGCAGTTTAGCCACCTTCCAAGAGACCCAGTACTTC	CASSLATFQETQYF
-	few	TRBV6-6	TRBJ2-1	TGTGCCAGCACCCTAGGGGGGGAAAGTAACAATGAGCAGTTCTTC	CASTLGGESNNEQFF
TRBD1	-	TRBV12-3/TRBV12-4	TRBJ2-5	TGTGCCAGCAGTTTCGGGACAGGGGATGCAGAGACCCAGTACTTC	CASSFGTGDAETQYF
-	few	TRBV7-2	TRBJ2-2	TGTGCCAGCAGCCCCAAGACCAGCACCGGGGAGCTGTTTTTT	CASSPKTSTGELFF
-	-	TRBV4-1	TRBJ1-2	TGCGCCAGCAGCCAAGTGTCACGGAGTTTCAATGGCTACACCTTC	CASSQVSRSFNGYTF
-	-	TRBV28	TRBJ1-1	TGTGCCAGCGGAAGAGCTCGGGGAGCTTTCTTT	CASGRARGAFF
-	few	TRBV5-1	TRBJ2-3	TGCGCCAGCAGCTTGGACGCGACCAGCACAGATACGCAGTATTTT	CASSLDATSTDTQYF
-	-	TRBV2	TRBJ2-2	TGTGCCAGCAGTGTCGGCCGGAACACCGGGGAGCTGTTTTTT	CASSVGRNTGELFF
-	few	TRBV6-5	TRBJ2-1	TGTGCCAGCAGTGACTCCGGCTACAATGAGCAGTTCTTC	CASSDSGYNEQFF
-	-	TRBV5-1	TRBJ2-2	TGTGCCAGCAGTCTTGTTGTCACCGGGGAGCTGTTTTTT	CASSLVVTGELFF
TRBD2	once	TRBV20-1	TRBJ2-5	TGCAGTGCTAGAGACCCTAGCGGGAGGGAGGGGGATGAGCAGTACTTC	CSARDPSGREGDEQYF
TRBD1	few	TRBV7-9	TRBJ1-2	TGTGCCAGCACCCCGGAGGGGGCGAACTATGGCTACACCTTC	CASTPEGANYGYTF
-	few	TRBV21-1	TRBJ2-4	TGTGCCAGCAGCAAACGGTACAACATTCAGTACTTC	CASSKRYNIQYF
-	-	TRBV6-4	TRBJ2-2	TGTGCCAGCAGTGCCGGGGAGAACACCGGGGAGCTGTTTTTT	CASSAGENTGELFF
-	few	TRBV2	TRBJ2-7	TGTGCCAGCAGTGAAGATCGGGGGAGCTCCTACGAGCAGTACTTC	CASSEDRGSSYEQYF
-	few	TRBV20-1	TRBJ2-2	TGCAGTGCCAGTGGTGCAGGGAACACCGGGGAGCTGTTTTTT	CSASGAGNTGELFF
-	-	TRBV7-9	TRBJ1-1	TGTGCCAGCAGCCCCCCGGGCAGGGGATCGAACACTGAAGCTTTCTTT	CASSPPGRGSNTEAFF
-	-	TRBV20-1	TRBJ1-1	TGCAGTGCTAGAGCTTCCGGGAACACTGAAGCTTTCTTT	CSARASGNTEAFF
TRBD1	once	TRBV6-2/TRBV6-3	TRBJ2-7	TGTGCCAGCAGGCCCGCTTGGGACAGGGACAACAATGAGCAGTACTTC	CASRPAWDRDNNEQYF
-	-	TRBV18	TRBJ2-4	TGTGCCAGCTCTGGGGGCCTCCTAGCCAAAAACATTCAGTACTTC	CASSGGLLAKNIQYF
-	-	TRBV5-1	TRBJ2-3	TGCGCCAGCAGCTTACCCAGCCATCCAGATACGCAGTATTTT	CASSLPSHPDTQYF
-	few	TRBV27	TRBJ1-2	TGTGCCAGCAGTTTATCCGAAGGCAGCGGCTATGGCTACACCTTC	CASSLSEGSGYGYTF
TRBD1	-	TRBV5-1	TRBJ2-7	TGCGCCAGCAGCTCGGACAGGGGCCCTCCCTACGAGCAGTACTTC	CASSSDRGPPYEQYF
-	-	TRBV11-2	TRBJ2-5	TGTGCCAGCAGCTTAGAAGCGGCGGTCCAAGAGACCCAGTACTTC	CASSLEAAVQETQYF
-	few	TRBV20-1	TRBJ2-4	TGCAGTGCCGAGGGGGTCGAAGCCAAAAACATTCAGTACTTC	CSAEGVEAKNIQYF
TRBD1	-	TRBV20-1	TRBJ2-2	TGCAGTGCGGGAGACAGGGGGCGCGACGGGGAGCTGTTTTTT	CSAGDRGRDGELFF
-	few	TRBV5-1	TRBJ1-1	TGCGCCAGCACGCCGAACGGGGGGCAGGACACTGAAGCTTTCTTT	CASTPNGGQDTEAFF
-	-	TRBV20-1	TRBJ1-1	TGCAGTGCTCTCCCTCCCGGGGGGACGGCTTCTTTCTTT	CSALPPGGTASFF